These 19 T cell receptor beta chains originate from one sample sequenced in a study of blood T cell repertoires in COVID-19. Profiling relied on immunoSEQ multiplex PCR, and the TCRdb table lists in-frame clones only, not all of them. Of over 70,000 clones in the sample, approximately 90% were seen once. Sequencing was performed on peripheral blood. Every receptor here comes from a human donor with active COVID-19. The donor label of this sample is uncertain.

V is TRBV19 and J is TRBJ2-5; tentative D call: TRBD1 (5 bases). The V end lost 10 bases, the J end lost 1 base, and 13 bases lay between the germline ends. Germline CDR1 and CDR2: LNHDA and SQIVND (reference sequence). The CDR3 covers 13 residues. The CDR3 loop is CATSPGSQETQYF. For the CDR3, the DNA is TGTGCCACCTCACCAGGGTCCCAAGAGACCCAGTACTTC.

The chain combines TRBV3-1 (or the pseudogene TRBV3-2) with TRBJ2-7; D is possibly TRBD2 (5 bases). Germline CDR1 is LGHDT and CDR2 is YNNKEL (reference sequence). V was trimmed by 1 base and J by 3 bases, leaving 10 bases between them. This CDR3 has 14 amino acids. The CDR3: CASSQAGEHYEQYF. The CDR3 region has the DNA TGTGCCAGCAGCCAAGCTGGGGAGCACTACGAGCAGTACTTC.

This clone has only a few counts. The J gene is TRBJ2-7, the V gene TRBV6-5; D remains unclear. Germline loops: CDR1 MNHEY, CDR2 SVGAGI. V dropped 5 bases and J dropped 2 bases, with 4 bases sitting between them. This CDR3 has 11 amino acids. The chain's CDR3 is CASSTPYEQYF. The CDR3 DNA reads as TGTGCCAGCAGTACTCCCTACGAGCAGTACTTC.

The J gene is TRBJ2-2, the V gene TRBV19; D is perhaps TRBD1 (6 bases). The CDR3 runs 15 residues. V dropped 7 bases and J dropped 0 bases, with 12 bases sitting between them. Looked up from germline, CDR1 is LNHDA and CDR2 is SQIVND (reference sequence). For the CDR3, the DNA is TGTGCCAGTAAATACCAGGGGCCGAACACCGGGGAGCTGTTTTTT. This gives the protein CASKYQGPNTGELFF.

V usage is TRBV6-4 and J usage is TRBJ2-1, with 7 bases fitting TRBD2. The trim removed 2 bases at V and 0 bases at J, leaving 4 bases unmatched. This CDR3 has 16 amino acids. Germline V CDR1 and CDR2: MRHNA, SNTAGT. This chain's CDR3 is CASSDGGESSYNEQFF. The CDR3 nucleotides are TGTGCCAGCAGTGACGGGGGGGAGAGCTCCTACAATGAGCAGTTCTTC.

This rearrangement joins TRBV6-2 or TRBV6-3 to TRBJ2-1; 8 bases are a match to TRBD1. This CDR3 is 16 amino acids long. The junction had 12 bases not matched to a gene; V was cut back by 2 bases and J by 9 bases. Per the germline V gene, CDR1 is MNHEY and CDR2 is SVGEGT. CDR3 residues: CASSYRGQGILGEQFF. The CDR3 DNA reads TGTGCCAGCAGTTACCGTGGACAGGGTATCCTAGGTGAGCAGTTCTTC.

In nucleotides, the CDR3 is TGTGCCAGCAGCTATTCCGGGGGACTACGCACAGATACGCAGTATTTT. Translating it yields CASSYSGGLRTDTQYF. The rearrangement links TRBV11-1 to TRBJ2-3, with 7 bases that match TRBD2. This CDR3 is 16 amino acids long. Germline V gene data show CDR1 as SGHAT and CDR2 as FQDESV (reference sequence). The junction had 8 bases not matched to a gene; V was cut back by 4 bases and J by 1 base. The complete variable domain, with remaining parts taken from reference TRBV11-1 and TRBJ2-3, reads EAEVAQSPRYKITEKSQAVAFWCDPISGHATLYWYRQILGQGPELLVQFQDESVVDDSQLPKDRFSAERLKGVDSTLKIQPAELGDSAMYLCASSYSGGLRTDTQYFGPGTRLTVL.

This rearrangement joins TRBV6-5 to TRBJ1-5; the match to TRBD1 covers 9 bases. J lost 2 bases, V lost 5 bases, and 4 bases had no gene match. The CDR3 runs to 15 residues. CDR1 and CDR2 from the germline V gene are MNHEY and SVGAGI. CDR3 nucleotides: TGTGCCAGCAGTCTTTGGACAGGGGGCAATCAGCCCCAGCATTTT. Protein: CASSLWTGGNQPQHF.

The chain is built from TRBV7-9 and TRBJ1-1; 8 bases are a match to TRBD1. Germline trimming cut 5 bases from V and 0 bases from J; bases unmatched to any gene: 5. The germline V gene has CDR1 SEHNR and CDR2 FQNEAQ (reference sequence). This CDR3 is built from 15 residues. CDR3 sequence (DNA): TGTGCCAGCAGCGCGGAGACAGGGGTGAACACTGAAGCTTTCTTT. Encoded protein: CASSAETGVNTEAFF. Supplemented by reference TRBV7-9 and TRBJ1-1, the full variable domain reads DTGVSQNPRHKITKRGQNVTFRCDPISEHNRLYWYRQTLGQGPEFLTYFQNEAQLEKSRLLSDRFSAERPKGSFSTLEIQRTEQGDSAMYLCASSAETGVNTEAFFGQGTRLTVV.

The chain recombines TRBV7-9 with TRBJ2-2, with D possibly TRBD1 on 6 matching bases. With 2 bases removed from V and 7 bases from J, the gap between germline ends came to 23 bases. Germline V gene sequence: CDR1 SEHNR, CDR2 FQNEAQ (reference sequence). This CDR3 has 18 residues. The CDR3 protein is CASSLSSPGQGLGGELFF. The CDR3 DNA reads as TGTGCCAGCAGCTTATCCAGTCCGGGGCAGGGGCTCGGCGGGGAGCTGTTTTTT.

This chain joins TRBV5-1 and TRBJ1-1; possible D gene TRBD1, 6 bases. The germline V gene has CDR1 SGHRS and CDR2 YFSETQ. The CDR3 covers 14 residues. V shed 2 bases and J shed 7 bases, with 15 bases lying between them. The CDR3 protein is CASSFGGAVREAFF. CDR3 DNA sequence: TGCGCCAGCAGCTTCGGGGGGGCCGTCCGTGAAGCTTTCTTT.

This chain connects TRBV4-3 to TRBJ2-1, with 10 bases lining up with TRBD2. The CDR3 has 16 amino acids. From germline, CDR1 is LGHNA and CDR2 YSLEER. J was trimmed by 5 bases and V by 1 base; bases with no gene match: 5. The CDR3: CASSQVVAGGHNEQFF. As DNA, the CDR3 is TGCGCCAGCAGCCAAGTCGTAGCGGGGGGCCACAATGAGCAGTTCTTC.

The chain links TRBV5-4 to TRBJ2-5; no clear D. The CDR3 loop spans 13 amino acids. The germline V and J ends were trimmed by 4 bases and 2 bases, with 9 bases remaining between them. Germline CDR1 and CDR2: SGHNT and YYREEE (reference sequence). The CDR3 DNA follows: TGTGCCAGCAGCCGAGATATTCAAGAGACCCAGTACTTC. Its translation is CASSRDIQETQYF.

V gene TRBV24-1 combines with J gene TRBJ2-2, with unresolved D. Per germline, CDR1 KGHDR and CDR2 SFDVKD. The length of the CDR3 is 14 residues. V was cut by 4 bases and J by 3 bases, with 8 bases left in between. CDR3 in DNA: TGTGCCACCAGTGACCCCGTCCACACCGGGGAGCTGTTTTTT. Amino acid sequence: CATSDPVHTGELFF.

This CDR3 reads CASSYPPGEAFF. CDR3 coding DNA: TGTGCCAGCAGTTACCCCCCGGGGGAAGCTTTCTTT. The chain uses TRBV6-5 and TRBJ1-1; D remains ambiguous. The CDR3 is 12 amino acids. Germline CDR1 reads MNHEY; CDR2 reads SVGAGI. Between the trimmed V and J ends, which lost 2 bases and 8 bases, there was a span of 9 bases.

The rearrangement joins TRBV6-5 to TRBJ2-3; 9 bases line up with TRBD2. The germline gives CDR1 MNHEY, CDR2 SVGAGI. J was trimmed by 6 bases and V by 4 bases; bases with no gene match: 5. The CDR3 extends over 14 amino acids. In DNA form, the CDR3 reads TGTGCCAGCAGTTCCGGGACTAGCTGGGATACGCAGTATTTT. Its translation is CASSSGTSWDTQYF.

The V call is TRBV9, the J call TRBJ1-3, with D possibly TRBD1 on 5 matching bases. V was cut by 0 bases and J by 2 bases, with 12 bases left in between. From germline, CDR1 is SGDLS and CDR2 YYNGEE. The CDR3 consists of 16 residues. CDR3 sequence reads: CASSVASQGTGNTIYF. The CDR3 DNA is TGTGCCAGCAGCGTAGCATCCCAGGGAACTGGAAACACCATATATTTT.

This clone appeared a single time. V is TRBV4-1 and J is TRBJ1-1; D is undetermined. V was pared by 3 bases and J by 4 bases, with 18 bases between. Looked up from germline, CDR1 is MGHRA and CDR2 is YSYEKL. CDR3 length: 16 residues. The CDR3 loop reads CASSQDRGFERTEAFF. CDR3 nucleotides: TGCGCCAGCAGCCAGGACCGAGGGTTCGAACGCACTGAAGCTTTCTTT.

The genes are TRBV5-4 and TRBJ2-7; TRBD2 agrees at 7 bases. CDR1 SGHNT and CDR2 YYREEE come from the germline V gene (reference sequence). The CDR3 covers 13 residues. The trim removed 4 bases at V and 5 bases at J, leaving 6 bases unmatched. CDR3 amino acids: CASSPFGGDEQYF. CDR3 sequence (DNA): TGTGCCAGCAGCCCTTTTGGGGGGGACGAGCAGTACTTC.